These 7 T cell receptor beta chains came from one sample sequenced in a study of T cell changes during pregnancy in multiple sclerosis. This table comes from immunoSEQ multiplex PCR, and its TCRdb copy is limited to in-frame clones, with some not included. The profile covers approximately 59,000 clones, with under 95% appearing a single time and 1.1% to 1.5% taken by the ten largest. The sample here was peripheral blood, taken in the third trimester of pregnancy. Receptors originate from a female donor in good health, enrolled as a control in a pregnancy study.

The V and J genes are TRBV2 and TRBJ1-6; 8 positions agree with TRBD1. The J segment lost 9 bases and the V segment lost 5 bases, leaving 12 bases of the junction unmatched. The CDR3 has 16 amino acids. The germline V gene has CDR1 SNHLY and CDR2 FYNNEI. Here the CDR3 DNA reads TGTGCCAGCAGTACCTATGGACAGGGAGCGGGTTCACCCCTCCACTTT. Translated, it gives CASSTYGQGAGSPLHF.

Only a few counts were recorded for this clone. V and J are TRBV2 and TRBJ1-5; D gene ambiguous. CDR1 is SNHLY and CDR2 is FYNNEI in the germline V gene. V dropped 7 bases and J dropped 3 bases, with 10 bases sitting between them. This CDR3 spans 13 amino acids. CDR3 region: CASKEAINQPQHF. The CDR3 nucleotides read TGTGCCAGCAAGGAGGCCATCAATCAGCCCCAGCATTTT.

The gene calls are TRBV6-6 and TRBJ1-2, with 10 bases lining up with TRBD1. The V and J ends lost 6 bases and 8 bases, in that order; junction bases with no gene match: 6. This CDR3 is built from 13 residues. Germline loops: CDR1 MNHNY, CDR2 SVGAGI (reference sequence). CDR3 sequence (DNA): TGTGCCAGCAGCTCGACAGGGGGCACGGGCTACACCTTC. Its translation is CASSSTGGTGYTF.

CDR3 loop: CASSLGGREQYF. DNA for the CDR3: TGTGCCAGCAGCTTAGGAGGTCGCGAGCAGTACTTC. V and J are TRBV7-2 and TRBJ2-7; D gene unclear. This CDR3 contains 12 residues. Germline CDR1 SGHTA, CDR2 FQGNSA. Trimming took 1 base from V and 6 from J, leaving 7 bases between them.

The chain carries TRBV6-5 and TRBJ1-6; D perhaps matches TRBD1 (5 bases). Looked up from germline, CDR1 is MNHEY and CDR2 is SVGAGI. CDR3 length: 14 residues. V was pared by 6 bases and J by 7 bases, with 13 bases between. The DNA for the CDR3 is TGTGCCAGCAGACCCCCAGGGAAAAATTCACCCCTCCACTTT. This translates into CASRPPGKNSPLHF.

This chain uses TRBV7-2 with TRBJ2-1; possibly TRBD1 for D (6 bases). The CDR3 has 13 residues. The germline V gene has CDR1 SGHTA and CDR2 FQGNSA. The germline V and J ends were trimmed by 2 bases and 13 bases, with 15 bases remaining between them. As DNA, the CDR3 is TGTGCCAGCAGCTTACTTCGAAAGGACAGTCAGTTCTTC. This codes for CASSLLRKDSQFF.

V and J are TRBV15 and TRBJ2-1; 10 bases are a match to TRBD2. The CDR3 covers 15 residues. J gave up 3 bases and V 3 bases, and 2 bases lay outside the gene matches. Germline V gives CDR1 LNHNV, CDR2 YYDKDF (reference sequence). The DNA of the CDR3 is TGTGCCACCAGCAGGCTAGCGGGGGACTACAATGAGCAGTTCTTC. Translating gives CATSRLAGDYNEQFF.